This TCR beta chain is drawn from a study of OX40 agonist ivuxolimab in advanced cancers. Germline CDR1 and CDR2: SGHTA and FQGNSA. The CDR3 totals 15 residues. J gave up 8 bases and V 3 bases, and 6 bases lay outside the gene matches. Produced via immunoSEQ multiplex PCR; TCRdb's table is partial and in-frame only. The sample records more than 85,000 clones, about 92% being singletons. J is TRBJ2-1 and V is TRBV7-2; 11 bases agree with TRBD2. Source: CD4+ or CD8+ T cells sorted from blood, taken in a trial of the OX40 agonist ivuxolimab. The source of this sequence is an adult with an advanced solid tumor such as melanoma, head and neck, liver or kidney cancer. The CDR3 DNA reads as TGTGCCAGCAGCTTCACTAGCGGGAGTGCCTATGAGCAGTTCTTC. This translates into CASSFTSGSAYEQFF. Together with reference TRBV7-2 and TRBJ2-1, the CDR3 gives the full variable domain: GAGVSQSPSNKVTEKGKDVELRCDPISGHTALYWYRQSLGQGLEFLIYFQGNSAPDKSGLPSDRFSAERTGGSVSTLTIQRTQQEDSAVYLCASSFTSGSAYEQFFGPGTRLTVL.